This T cell receptor beta chain stems from a study of early T cells in non-severe SARS-CoV-2 infection. Overall study findings and caveats: Lookups in VDJdb leaned toward anti-spike CD8 responses and missed private and CD4 specificities.

Researchers tagged individual cDNA molecules with unique molecular identifiers. TCRdb itself ran the 5' RACE reads through MiXCR, one entry per CDR3 protein. The sample has 65,000 to 70,000 distinct CDR3 sequences; more than 9% are singletons. This clonotype was detected a few times. Its antigen is undetermined. V lost 6 bases and J lost 10; bases outside the gene matches: 11. CDR1 and CDR2 (germline): MNHEY, SVGAGI. The CDR3 extends over 16 amino acids. The sample taken for sequencing was whole blood. The rearrangement uses TRBV6-5 and TRBJ1-6; TRBD1 matches 11 bases. This sequence was found in an adult who was a healthcare worker with PCR-confirmed SARS-CoV-2 infection or an uninfected control (not recorded which). DNA of the CDR3: TGTGCCAGCAGACTAGTCTCCGGGACAGGGGGGTCACCCCTCCACTTT. This sequence encodes CASRLVSGTGGSPLHF.